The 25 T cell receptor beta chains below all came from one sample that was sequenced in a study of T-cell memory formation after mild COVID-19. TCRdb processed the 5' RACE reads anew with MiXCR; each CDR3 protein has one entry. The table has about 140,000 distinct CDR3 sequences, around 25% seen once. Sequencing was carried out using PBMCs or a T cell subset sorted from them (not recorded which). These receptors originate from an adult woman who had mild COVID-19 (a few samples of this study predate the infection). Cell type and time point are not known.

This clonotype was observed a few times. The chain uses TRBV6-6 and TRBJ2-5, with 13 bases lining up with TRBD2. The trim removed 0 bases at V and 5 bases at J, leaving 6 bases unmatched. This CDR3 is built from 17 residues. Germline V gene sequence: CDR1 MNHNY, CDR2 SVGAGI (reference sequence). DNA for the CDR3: TGTGCCAGCAGTTACTCACTAGCGGGAGGGCGAGGGGAGACCCAGTACTTC. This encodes CASSYSLAGGRGETQYF.

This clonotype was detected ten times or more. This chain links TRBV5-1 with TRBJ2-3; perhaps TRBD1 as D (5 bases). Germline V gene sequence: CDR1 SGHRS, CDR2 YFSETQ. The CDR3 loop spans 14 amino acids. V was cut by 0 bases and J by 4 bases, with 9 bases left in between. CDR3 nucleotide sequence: TGCGCCAGCAGCTTGGGGCAGGGTGCAGATACGCAGTATTTT. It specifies CASSLGQGADTQYF.

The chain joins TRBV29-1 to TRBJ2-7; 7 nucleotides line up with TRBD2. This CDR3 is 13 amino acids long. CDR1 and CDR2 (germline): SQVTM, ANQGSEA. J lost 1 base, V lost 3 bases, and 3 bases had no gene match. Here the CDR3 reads CSVDGEGSYEQYF. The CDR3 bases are TGCAGCGTTGACGGGGAGGGGTCCTACGAGCAGTACTTC.

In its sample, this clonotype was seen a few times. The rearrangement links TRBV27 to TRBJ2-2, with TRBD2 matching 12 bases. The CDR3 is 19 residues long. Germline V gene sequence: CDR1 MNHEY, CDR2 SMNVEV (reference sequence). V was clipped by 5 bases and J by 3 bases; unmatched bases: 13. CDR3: CASSPLTSGRPPYTGELFF. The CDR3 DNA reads TGTGCCAGCAGTCCCCTAACTAGCGGGAGGCCCCCCTACACCGGGGAGCTGTTTTTT.

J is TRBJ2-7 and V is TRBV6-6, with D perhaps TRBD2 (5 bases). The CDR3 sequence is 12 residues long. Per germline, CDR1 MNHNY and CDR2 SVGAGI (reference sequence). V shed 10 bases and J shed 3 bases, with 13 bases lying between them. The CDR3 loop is CATFAGLYEQYF. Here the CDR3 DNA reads TGTGCCACCTTCGCGGGCCTCTACGAGCAGTACTTC.

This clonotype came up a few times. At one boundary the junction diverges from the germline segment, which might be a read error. CDR3 sequence (DNA): TGCAGTGCTCGAGATACAGGGTCCTATGGCTACACCTTC. Translation gives CSARDTGSYGYTF. The rearrangement uses TRBV20-1 and TRBJ1-2, with D maybe TRBD1 (6 bases). The CDR3 is made up of 13 amino acids. Germline lookup yields CDR1 DFQATT and CDR2 SNEGSKA (reference sequence).

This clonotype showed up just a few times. CDR3: CASSLLGLRGELFF. In DNA, the CDR3 is TGTGCCAGCAGTTTACTAGGACTACGCGGGGAGCTGTTTTTT. This chain joins TRBV12-3 or TRBV12-4 and TRBJ2-2, with D possibly TRBD2 on 6 matching bases. Trimming removed 2 bases at V and 7 bases at J, with 11 bases between. CDR3 length equals 14 residues.

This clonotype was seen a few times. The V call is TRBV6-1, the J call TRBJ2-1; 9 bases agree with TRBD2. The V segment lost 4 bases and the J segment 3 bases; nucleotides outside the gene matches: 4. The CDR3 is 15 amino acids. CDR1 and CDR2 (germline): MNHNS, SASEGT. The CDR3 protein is CASSGPTSGYNEQFF. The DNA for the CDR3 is TGTGCCAGCAGTGGCCCGACTAGCGGCTACAATGAGCAGTTCTTC.

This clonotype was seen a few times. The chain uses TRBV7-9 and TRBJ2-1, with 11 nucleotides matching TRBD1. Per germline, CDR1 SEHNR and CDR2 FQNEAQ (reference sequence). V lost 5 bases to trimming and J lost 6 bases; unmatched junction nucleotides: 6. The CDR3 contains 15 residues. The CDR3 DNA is TGTGCCAGCAGCCTAGGTGGGACAGGGGGCAATGAGCAGTTCTTC. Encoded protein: CASSLGGTGGNEQFF.

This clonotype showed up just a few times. Here the CDR3 reads CASSQQGHRWAFF. The CDR3 bases are TGTGCCAGCAGCCAACAAGGACATAGGTGGGCTTTCTTT. The rearrangement joins TRBV11-2 to TRBJ1-1; D may be TRBD1 (5 bases). The V gene's germline CDR1 is SGHAT and CDR2 FQNNGV. V shed 5 bases and J shed 11 bases, with 18 bases lying between them. The CDR3 is 13 amino acids. Variable domain in full (rest from reference TRBV11-2 and TRBJ1-1): EAGVAQSPRYKIIEKRQSVAFWCNPISGHATLYWYQQILGQGPKLLIQFQNNGVVDDSQLPKDRFSAERLKGVDSTLKIQPAKLEDSAVYLCASSQQGHRWAFFGQGTRLTVV.

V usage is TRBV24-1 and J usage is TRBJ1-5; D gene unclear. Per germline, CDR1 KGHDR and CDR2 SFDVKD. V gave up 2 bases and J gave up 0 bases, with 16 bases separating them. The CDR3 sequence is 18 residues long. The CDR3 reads CATSDSSPPGYSNQPQHF. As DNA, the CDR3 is TGTGCCACCAGTGATTCATCTCCCCCGGGATATAGCAATCAGCCCCAGCATTTT.

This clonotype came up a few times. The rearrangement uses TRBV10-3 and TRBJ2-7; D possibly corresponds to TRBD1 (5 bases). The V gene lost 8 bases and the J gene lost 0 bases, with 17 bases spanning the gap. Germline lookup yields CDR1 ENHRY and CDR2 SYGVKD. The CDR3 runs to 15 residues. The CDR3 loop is CAIGASLRSSYEQYF. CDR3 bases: TGTGCCATCGGGGCCAGCCTTCGGAGCTCCTACGAGCAGTACTTC.

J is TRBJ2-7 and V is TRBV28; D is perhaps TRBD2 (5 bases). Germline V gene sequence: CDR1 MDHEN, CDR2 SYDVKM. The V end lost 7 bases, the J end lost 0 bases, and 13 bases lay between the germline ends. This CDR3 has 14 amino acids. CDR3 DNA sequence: TGTGCCAGCATAACAACCCGGGACTCCTACGAGCAGTACTTC. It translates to CASITTRDSYEQYF.

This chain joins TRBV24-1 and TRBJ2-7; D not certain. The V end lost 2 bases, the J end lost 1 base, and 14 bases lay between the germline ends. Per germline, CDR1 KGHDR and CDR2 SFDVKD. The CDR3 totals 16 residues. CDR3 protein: CATSDSIATGSYEQYF. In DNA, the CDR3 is TGTGCCACCAGTGATTCGATAGCTACTGGGTCCTACGAGCAGTACTTC.

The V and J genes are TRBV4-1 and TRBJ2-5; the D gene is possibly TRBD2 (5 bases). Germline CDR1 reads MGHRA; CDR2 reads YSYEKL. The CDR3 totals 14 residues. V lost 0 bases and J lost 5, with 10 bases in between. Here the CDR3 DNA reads TGCGCCAGCAGCCAAGAAGAGGGCGCGGAGACCCAGTACTTC. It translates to CASSQEEGAETQYF.

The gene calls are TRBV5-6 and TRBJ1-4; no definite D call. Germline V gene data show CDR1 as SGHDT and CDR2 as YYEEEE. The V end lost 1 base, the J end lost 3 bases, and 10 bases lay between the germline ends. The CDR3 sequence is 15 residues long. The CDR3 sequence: CASSLLGRANEKLFF. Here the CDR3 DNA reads TGTGCCAGCAGCTTGTTGGGGAGGGCTAATGAAAAACTGTTTTTT.

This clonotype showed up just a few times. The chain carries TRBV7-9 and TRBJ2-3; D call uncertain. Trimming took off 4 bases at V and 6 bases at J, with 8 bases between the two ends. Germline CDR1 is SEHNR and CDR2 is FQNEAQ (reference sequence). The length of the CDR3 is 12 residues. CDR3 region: CASSYPSDTQYF. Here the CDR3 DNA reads TGTGCCAGCAGCTACCCCTCGGATACGCAGTATTTT.

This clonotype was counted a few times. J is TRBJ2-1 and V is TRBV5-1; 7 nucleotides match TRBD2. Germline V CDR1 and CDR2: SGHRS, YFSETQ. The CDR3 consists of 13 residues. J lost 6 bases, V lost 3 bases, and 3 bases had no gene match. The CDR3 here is CASSWPGGNEQFF. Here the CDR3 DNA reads TGCGCCAGCAGCTGGCCGGGAGGCAATGAGCAGTTCTTC.

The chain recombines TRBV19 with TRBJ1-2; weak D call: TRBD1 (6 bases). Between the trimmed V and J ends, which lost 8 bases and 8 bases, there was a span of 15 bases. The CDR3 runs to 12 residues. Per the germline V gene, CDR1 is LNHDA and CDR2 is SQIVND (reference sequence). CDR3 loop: CASQGAGEGYTF. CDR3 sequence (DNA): TGTGCCAGTCAAGGGGCAGGGGAAGGCTACACCTTC.

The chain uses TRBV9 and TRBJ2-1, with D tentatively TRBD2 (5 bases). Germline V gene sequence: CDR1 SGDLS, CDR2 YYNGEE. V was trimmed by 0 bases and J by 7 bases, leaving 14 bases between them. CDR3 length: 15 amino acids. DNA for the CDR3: TGTGCCAGCAGCGTAGAAGCGGCCCTGGGGAATGAGCAGTTCTTC. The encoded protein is CASSVEAALGNEQFF.

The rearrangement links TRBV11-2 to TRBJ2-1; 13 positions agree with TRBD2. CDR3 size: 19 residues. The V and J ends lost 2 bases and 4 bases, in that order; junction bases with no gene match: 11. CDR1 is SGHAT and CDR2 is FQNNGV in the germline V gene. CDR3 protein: CASSLRGTSGVPGYNEQFF. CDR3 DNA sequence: TGTGCCAGCAGCTTAAGGGGGACTAGCGGGGTCCCCGGGTACAATGAGCAGTTCTTC. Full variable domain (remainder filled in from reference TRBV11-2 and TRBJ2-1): EAGVAQSPRYKIIEKRQSVAFWCNPISGHATLYWYQQILGQGPKLLIQFQNNGVVDDSQLPKDRFSAERLKGVDSTLKIQPAKLEDSAVYLCASSLRGTSGVPGYNEQFFGPGTRLTVL.

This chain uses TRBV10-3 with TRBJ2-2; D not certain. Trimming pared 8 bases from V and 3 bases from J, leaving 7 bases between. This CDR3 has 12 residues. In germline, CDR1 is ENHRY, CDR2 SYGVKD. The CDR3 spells CAIVRDTGELFF. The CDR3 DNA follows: TGTGCCATCGTACGTGACACCGGGGAGCTGTTTTTT.

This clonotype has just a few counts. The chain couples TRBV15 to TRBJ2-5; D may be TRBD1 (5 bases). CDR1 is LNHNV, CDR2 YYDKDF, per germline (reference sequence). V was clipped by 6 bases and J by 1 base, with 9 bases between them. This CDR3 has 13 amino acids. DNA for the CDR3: TGTGCCACCAGGCCGACAGTCCAAGAGACCCAGTACTTC. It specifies CATRPTVQETQYF.

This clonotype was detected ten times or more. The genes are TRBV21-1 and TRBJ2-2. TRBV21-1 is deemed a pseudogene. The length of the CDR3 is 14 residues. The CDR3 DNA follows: TGTGCCAGCAGCAAACCAGGCAAAGGAAGGGAGCTGTTTTTT. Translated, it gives CASSKPGKGRELFF.

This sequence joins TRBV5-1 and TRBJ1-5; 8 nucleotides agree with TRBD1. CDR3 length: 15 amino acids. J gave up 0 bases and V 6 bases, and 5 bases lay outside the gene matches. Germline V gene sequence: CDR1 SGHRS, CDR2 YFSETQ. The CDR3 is CASMRGQVSNQPQHF. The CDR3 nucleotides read TGCGCCAGCATGCGGGGACAGGTTAGCAATCAGCCCCAGCATTTT.